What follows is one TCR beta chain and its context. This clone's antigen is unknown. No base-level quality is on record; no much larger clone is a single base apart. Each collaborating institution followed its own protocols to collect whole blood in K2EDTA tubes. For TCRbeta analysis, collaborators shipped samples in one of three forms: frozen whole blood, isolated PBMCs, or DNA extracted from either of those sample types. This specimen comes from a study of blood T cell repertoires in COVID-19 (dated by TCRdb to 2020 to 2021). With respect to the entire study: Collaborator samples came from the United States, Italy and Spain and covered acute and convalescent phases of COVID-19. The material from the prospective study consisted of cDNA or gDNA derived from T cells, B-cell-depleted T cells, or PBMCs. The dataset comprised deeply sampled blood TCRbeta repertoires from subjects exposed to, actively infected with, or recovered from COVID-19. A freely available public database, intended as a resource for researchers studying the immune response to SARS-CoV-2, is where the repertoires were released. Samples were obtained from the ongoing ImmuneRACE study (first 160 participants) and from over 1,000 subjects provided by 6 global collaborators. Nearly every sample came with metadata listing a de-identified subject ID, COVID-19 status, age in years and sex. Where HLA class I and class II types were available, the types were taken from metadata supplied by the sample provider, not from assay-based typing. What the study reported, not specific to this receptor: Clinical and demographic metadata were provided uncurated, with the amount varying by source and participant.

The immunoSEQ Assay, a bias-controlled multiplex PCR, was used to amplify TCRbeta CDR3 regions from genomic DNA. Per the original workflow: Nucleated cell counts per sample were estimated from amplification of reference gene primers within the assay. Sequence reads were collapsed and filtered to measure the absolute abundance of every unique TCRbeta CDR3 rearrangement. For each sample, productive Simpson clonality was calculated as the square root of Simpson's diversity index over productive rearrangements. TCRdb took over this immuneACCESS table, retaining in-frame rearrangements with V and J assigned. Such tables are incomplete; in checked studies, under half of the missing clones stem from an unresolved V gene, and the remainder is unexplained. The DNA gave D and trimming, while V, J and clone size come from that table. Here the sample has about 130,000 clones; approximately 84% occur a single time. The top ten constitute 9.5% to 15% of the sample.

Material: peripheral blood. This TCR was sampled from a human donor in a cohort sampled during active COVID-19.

Here the CDR3 is given as CASTQRGGLSPDTQYF. Here is the DNA: TGTGCCAGTACTCAACGGGGGGGTCTATCCCCAGATACGCAGTATTTT. The receptor chain draws on TRBV19 and TRBJ2-3; TRBD2 fits 8 bases in the junction. Its CDR3 holds 16 amino acids, cysteine through phenylalanine. Here the CDR3 DNA is all that survives: 48 bases in frame from base 1. In the germline V gene (reference sequence), CDR1 corresponds to LNHDA and CDR2 to SQIVND. Trimming removed 7 bases from V and 4 bases from J; the gene matches leave 13 bases unexplained.